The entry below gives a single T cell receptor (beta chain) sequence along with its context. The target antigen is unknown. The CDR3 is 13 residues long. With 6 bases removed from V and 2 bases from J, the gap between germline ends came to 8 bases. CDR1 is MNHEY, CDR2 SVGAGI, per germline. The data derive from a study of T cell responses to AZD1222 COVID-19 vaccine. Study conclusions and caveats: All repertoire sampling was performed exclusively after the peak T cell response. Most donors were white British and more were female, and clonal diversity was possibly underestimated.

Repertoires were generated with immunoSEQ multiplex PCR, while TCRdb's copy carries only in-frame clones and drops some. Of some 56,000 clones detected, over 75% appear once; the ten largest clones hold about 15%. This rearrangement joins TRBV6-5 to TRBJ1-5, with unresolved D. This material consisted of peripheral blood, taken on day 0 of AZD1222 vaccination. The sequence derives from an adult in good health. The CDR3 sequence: CASRRFGNQPQHF. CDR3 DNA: TGTGCCAGCAGAAGATTCGGCAATCAGCCCCAGCATTTT.